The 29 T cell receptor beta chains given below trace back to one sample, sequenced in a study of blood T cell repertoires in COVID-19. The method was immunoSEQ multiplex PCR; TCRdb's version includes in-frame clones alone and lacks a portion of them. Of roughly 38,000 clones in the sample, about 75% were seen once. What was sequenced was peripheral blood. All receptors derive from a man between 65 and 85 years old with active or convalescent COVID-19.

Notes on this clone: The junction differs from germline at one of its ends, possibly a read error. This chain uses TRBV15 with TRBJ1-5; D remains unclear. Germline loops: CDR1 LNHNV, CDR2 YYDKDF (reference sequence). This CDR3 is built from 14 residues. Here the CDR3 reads CATSRDGPNRPQHF. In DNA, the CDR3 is TGTGCCACCAGCAGAGATGGCCCCAATCGGCCCCAGCATTTT.

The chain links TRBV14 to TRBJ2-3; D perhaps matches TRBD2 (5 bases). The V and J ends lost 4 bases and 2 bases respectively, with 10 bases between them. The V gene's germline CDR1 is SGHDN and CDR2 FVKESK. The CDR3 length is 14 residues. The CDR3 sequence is CASSPAGNTDTQYF. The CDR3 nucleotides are TGTGCCAGCAGCCCCGCCGGGAACACAGATACGCAGTATTTT. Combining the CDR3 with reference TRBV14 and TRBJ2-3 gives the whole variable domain EAGVTQFPSHSVIEKGQTVTLRCDPISGHDNLYWYRRVMGKEIKFLLHFVKESKQDESGMPNNRFLAERTGGTYSTLKVQPAELEDSGVYFCASSPAGNTDTQYFGPGTRLTVL.

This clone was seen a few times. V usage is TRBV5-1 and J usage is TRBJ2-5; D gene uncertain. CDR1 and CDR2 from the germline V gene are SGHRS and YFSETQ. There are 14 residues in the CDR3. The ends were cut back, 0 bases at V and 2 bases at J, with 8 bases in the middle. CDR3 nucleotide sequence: TGCGCCAGCAGCTTGGGGGCAGGTCAAGAGACCCAGTACTTC. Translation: CASSLGAGQETQYF.

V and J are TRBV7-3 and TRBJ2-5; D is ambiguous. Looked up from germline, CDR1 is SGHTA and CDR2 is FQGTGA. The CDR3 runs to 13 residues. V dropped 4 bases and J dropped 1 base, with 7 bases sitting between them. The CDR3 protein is CASSSTLQETQYF. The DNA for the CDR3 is TGTGCCAGCAGCTCGACACTCCAAGAGACCCAGTACTTC.

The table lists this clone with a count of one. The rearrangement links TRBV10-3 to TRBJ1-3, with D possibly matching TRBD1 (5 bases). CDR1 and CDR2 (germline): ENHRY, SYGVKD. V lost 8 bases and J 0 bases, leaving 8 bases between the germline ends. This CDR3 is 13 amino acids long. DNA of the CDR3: TGTGCCATCGGGGCAGACTCTGGAAACACCATATATTTT. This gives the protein CAIGADSGNTIYF.

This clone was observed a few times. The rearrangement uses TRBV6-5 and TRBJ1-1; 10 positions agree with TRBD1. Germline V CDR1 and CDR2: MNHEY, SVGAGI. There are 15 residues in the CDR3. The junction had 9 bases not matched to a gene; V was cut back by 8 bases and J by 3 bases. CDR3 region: CASSRTGQGDTEAFF. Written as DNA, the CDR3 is TGTGCCAGCTCGCGCACCGGACAGGGGGACACTGAAGCTTTCTTT.

CDR3 DNA: TGTGCCAGCTCACCACAGGCTAGCGGGGGTACTAGCACAGATACGCAGTATTTT. Translating gives CASSPQASGGTSTDTQYF. V and J are TRBV18 and TRBJ2-3; 10 nucleotides agree with TRBD2. CDR1 KGHSH and CDR2 LQKENI come from the germline V gene. V lost 1 base, J lost 0 bases, and 7 bases stayed unmatched. CDR3 length equals 18 residues.

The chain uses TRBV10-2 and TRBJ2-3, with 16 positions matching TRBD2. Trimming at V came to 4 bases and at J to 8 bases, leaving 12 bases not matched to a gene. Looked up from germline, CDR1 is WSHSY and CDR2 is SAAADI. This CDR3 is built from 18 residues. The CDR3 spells CASSGGTSGGALFGTQYF. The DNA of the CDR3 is TGCGCCAGCAGTGGAGGGACTAGCGGGGGGGCGTTGTTTGGTACGCAGTATTTT.

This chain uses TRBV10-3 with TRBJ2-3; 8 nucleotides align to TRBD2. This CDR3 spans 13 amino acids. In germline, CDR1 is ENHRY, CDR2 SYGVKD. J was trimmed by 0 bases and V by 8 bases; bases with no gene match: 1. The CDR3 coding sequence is TGTGCCATCCGGGGGGGAAGCACAGATACGCAGTATTTT. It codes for CAIRGGSTDTQYF.

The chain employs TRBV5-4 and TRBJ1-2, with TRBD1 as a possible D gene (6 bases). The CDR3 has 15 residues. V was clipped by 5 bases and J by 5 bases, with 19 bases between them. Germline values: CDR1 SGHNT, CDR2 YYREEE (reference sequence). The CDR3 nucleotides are TGTGCCAGCAGTCTGACGTCGGGGGGCGGTTATGGCTACACCTTC. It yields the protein CASSLTSGGGYGYTF.

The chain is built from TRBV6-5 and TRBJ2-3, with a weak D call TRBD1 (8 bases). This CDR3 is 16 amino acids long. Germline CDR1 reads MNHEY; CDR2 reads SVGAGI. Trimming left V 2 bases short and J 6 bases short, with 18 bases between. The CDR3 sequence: CASSYSGTGFLDTQYF. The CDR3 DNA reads TGTGCCAGCAGTTACAGCGGGACAGGATTTTTGGATACGCAGTATTTT.

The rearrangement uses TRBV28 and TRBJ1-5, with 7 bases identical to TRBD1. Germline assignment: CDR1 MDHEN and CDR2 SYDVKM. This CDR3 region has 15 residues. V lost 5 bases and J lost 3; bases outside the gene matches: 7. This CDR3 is CASSLPTGANQPQHF. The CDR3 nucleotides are TGTGCCAGCAGTCTCCCCACAGGGGCCAATCAGCCCCAGCATTTT.

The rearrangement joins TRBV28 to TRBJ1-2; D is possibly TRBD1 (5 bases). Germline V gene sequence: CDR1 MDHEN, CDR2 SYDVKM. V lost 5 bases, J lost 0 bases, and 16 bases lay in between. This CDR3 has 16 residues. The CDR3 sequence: CASSPGGGLPNYGYTF. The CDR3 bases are TGTGCCAGCAGTCCTGGCGGGGGGTTACCTAACTATGGCTACACCTTC.

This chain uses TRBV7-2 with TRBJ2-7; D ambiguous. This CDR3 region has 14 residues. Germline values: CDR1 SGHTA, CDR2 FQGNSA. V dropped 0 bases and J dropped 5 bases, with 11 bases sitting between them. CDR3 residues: CASSLARYNHEQYF. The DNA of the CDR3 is TGTGCCAGCAGCTTAGCTCGTTACAACCACGAGCAGTACTTC. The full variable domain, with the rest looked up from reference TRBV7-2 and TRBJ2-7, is GAGVSQSPSNKVTEKGKDVELRCDPISGHTALYWYRQSLGQGLEFLIYFQGNSAPDKSGLPSDRFSAERTGGSVSTLTIQRTQQEDSAVYLCASSLARYNHEQYFGPGTRLTVT.

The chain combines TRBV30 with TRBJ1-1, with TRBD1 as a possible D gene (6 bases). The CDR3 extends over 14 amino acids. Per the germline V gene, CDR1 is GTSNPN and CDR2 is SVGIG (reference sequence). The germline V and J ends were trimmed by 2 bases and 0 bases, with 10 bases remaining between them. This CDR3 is CAWSRGLMNTEAFF. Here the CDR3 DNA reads TGTGCCTGGAGTAGGGGGTTAATGAACACTGAAGCTTTCTTT.

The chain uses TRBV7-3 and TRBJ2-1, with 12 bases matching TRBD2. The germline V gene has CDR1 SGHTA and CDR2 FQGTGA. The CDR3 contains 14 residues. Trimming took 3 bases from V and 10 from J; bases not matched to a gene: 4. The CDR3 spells CASSFSGTSGEQFF. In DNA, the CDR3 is TGTGCCAGCAGCTTCTCCGGGACTAGCGGGGAGCAGTTCTTC.

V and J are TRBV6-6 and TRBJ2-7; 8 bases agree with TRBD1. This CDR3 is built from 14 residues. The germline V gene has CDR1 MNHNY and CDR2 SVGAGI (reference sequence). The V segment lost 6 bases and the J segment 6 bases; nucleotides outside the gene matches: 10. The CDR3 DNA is TGTGCCAGCAGAGACGGACAGGGAGGTGGCGAGCAGTACTTC. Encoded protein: CASRDGQGGGEQYF.

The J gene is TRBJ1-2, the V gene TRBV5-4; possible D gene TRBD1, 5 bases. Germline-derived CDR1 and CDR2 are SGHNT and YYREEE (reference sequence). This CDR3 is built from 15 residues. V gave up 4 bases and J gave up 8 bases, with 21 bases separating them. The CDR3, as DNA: TGTGCCAGCAGCCCGGGGGGGGGTGCCCGGGAGGGCTACACCTTC. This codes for CASSPGGGAREGYTF.

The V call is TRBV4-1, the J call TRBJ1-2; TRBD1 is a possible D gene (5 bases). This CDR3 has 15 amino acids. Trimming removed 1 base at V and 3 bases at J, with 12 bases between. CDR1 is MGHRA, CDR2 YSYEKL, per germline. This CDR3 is CASSQAEQADYGYTF. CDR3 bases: TGCGCCAGCAGCCAAGCAGAACAGGCCGACTATGGCTACACCTTC.

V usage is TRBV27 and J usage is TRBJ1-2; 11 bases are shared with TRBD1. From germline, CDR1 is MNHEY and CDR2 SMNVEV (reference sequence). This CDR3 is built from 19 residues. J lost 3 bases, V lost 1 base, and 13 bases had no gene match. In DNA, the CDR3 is TGTGCCAGCAGTTTATTGCCCGGACAGGGGGCATATAACGACTATGGCTACACCTTC. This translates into CASSLLPGQGAYNDYGYTF.

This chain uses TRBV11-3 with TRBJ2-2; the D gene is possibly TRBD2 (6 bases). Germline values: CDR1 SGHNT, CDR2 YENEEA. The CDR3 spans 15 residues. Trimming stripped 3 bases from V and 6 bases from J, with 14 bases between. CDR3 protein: CASSFGSTGAGELFF. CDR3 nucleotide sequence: TGTGCCAGCAGCTTCGGGTCAACGGGGGCCGGGGAGCTGTTTTTT.

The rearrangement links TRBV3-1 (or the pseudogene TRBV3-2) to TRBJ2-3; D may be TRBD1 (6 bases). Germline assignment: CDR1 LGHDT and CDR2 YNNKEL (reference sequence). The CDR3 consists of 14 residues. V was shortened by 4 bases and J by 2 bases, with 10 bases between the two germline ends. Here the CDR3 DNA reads TGTGCCAGCAGCCGGGACACTATCACAGATACGCAGTATTTT. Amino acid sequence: CASSRDTITDTQYF.

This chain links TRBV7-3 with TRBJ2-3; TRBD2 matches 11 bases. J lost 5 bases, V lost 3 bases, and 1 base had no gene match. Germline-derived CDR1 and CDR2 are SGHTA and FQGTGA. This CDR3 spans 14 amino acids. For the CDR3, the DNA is TGTGCCAGCAGCTTGGGACTAGCGGAAGATACGCAGTATTTT. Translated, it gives CASSLGLAEDTQYF.

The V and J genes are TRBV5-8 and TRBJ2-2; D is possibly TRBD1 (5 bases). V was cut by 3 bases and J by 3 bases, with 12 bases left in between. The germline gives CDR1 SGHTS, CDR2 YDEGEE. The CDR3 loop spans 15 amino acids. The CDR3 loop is CASSSNPGYTGELFF. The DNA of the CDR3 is TGTGCCAGCAGCTCTAACCCAGGGTACACCGGGGAGCTGTTTTTT. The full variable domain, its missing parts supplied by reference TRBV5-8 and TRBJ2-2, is EAGVTQSPTHLIKTRGQQATLRCSPISGHTSVYWYQQALGLGLQFLLWYDEGEERNRGNFPPRFSGRQFPNYSSELNVNALELEDSALYLCASSSNPGYTGELFFGEGSRLTVL.

The CDR3 is CASRGGISRQPQHF. The CDR3 DNA reads as TGTGCCAGCAGGGGGGGGATAAGTCGCCAGCCCCAGCATTTT. The chain employs TRBV28 and TRBJ1-5; a possible D gene is TRBD1 (5 bases). Looked up from germline, CDR1 is MDHEN and CDR2 is SYDVKM. The V and J ends lost 6 bases and 7 bases respectively, with 16 bases between them. The CDR3 length is 14 residues. The entire variable domain, with the rest obtained from reference TRBV28 and TRBJ1-5, is as follows: DVKVTQSSRYLVKRTGEKVFLECVQDMDHENMFWYRQDPGLGLRLIYFSYDVKMKEKGDIPEGYSVSREKKERFSLILESASTNQTSMYLCASRGGISRQPQHFGDGTRLSIL.

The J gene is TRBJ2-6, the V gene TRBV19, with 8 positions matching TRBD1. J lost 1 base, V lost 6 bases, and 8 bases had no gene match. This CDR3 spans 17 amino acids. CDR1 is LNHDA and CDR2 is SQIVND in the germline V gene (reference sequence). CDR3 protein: CASRSTGEVSGANVLTF. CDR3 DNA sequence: TGTGCCAGTAGGTCGACAGGGGAGGTGTCTGGGGCCAACGTCCTGACTTTC.

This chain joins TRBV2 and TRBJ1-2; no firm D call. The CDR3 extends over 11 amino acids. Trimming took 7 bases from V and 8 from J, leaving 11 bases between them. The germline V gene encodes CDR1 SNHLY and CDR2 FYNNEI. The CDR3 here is CASNREEGYTF. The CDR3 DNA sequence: TGTGCCAGCAATCGGGAGGAGGGCTACACCTTC.

CDR3 DNA sequence: TGCGCCAGCAGCTCTGCGGAGGGTAGCGCCTACAATGAGCAGTTCTTC. Protein: CASSSAEGSAYNEQFF. The chain combines TRBV5-1 with TRBJ2-1, with D tentatively TRBD2 (6 bases). Germline CDR1 is SGHRS and CDR2 is YFSETQ. The CDR3 sequence is 16 residues long. The ends were cut back, 3 bases at V and 2 bases at J, with 15 bases in the middle.

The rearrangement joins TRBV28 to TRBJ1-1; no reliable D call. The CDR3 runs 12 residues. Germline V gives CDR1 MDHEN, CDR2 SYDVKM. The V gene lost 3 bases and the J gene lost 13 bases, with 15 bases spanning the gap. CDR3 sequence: CASSLGPERGFF. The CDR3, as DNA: TGTGCCAGCAGTTTGGGTCCGGAGAGAGGTTTCTTT.